This T cell receptor (beta chain) was sequenced for a study of blood T cells in healthy people across ages. The CDR3 has 14 residues. The V gene lost 3 bases and the J gene lost 0 bases, with 9 bases spanning the gap. The germline CDR1 and CDR2 sequences are DFQATT and SNEGSKA (reference sequence). Combining a sample-barcoded 5' primer with a J-beta primer mix, a second PCR ran for 7 to 11 cycles. TCRdb re-called the 5' RACE reads with MiXCR, one entry per CDR3 protein. Of approximately 360,000 distinct CDR3 sequences listed, 45% to 60% are singletons. The sequence was collected from a man in his 60s in good health. The sample consisted of blood. The V and J genes are TRBV20-1 and TRBJ2-4; possibly TRBD1 for D (5 bases). Here the CDR3 DNA reads TGCAGTGCTAGCACAGGAGCAGCCAAAAACATTCAGTACTTC. As protein: CSASTGAAKNIQYF.